This T cell receptor (beta chain) derives from a study of CD4 T cell repertoires in COVID-19. Study-wide results and limits: Some SARS-CoV-2 clonotypes, between about 7 and 27%, recurred in SARS-CoV and/or HKU1 cultures.

The CDR3 contains 12 residues. Deletions cut 6 bases from V and 5 bases from J, with 10 bases between. Germline values: CDR1 SEHNR, CDR2 FQNEAQ (reference sequence). No culture step preceded sequencing of the ex vivo isolated memory T cells. Repertoires were generated with immunoSEQ multiplex PCR, while TCRdb's copy carries only in-frame clones and drops some. The sample holds 7,500 to 8,500 clones, approximately 80% seen once. For this clone: What it recognizes is unknown.

The sequence was obtained from a human donor who had COVID-19. The sample in question was effector memory CD4+ T cells from blood, obtained before the COVID-19 pandemic. This chain uses TRBV7-9 with TRBJ1-1, with D possibly being TRBD1 (5 bases). The CDR3 reads CASRGAGTEAFF. As DNA, the CDR3 is TGTGCCAGCAGAGGAGCAGGGACTGAAGCTTTCTTT.